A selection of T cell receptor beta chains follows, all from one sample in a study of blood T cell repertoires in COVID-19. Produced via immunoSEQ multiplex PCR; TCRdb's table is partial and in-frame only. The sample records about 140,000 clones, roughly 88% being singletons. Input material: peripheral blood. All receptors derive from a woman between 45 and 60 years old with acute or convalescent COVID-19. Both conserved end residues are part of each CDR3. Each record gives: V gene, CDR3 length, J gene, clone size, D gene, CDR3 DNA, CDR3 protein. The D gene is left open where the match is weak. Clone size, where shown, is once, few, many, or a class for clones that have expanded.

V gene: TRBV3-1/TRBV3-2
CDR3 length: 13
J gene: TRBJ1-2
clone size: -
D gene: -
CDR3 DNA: TGTGCCAGCAGCCCAGTCAGGAACTATGGCTACACCTTC
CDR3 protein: CASSPVRNYGYTF

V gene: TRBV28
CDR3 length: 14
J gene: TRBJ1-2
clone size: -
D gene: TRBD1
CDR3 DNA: TGTGCCAGCAGTGGGGGACAGGAGTTCTATGGCTACACCTTC
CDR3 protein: CASSGGQEFYGYTF

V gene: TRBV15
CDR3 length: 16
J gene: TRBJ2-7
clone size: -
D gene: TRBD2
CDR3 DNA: TGTGCCACCAGCGCGCCCAGAGGGAGGGAATTCTACGAGCAGTACTTC
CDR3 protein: CATSAPRGREFYEQYF

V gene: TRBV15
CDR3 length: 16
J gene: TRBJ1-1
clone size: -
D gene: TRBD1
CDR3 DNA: TGTGCCACCAGCAGAGGGGCAGGGGGAATGAACACTGAAGCTTTCTTT
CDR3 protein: CATSRGAGGMNTEAFF

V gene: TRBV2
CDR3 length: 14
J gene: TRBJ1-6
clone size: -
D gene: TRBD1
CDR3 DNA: TGTGCCAGCAACGTACAGGGGGTTGGTTCACCCCTCCACTTT
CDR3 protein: CASNVQGVGSPLHF

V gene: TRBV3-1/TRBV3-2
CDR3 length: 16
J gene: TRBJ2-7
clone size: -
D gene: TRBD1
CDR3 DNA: TGTGCCAGCAGCCTTGGACAGGGGGTCCCTGGGTACGAGCAGTACTTC
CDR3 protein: CASSLGQGVPGYEQYF

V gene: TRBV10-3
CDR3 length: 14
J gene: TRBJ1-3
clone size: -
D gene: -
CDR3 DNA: TGTGCCATCAGTTTGCCGGAGCCTGGAAACACCATATATTTT
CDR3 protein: CAISLPEPGNTIYF

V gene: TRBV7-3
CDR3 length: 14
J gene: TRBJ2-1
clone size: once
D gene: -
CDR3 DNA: TGTGCCAGCAGCCAAACCCCGGGAGCCTTCGAGCAGTTCTTC
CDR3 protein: CASSQTPGAFEQFF

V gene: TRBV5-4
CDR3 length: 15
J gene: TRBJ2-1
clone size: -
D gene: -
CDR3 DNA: TGTGCCAGCAGCTTTCTGAGGGAATCCTACAATGAGCAGTTCTTC
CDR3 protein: CASSFLRESYNEQFF

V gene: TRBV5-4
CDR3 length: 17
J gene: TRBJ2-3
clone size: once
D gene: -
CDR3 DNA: TGTGCCAGCAGCTTGGCCGCACTAGGGCCTAGCACAGATACGCAGTATTTT
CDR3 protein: CASSLAALGPSTDTQYF

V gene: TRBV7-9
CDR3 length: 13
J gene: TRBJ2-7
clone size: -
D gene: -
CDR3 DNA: TGTGCCAGCAGCCCCGGGACTTCCTACGAGCAGTACTTC
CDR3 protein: CASSPGTSYEQYF

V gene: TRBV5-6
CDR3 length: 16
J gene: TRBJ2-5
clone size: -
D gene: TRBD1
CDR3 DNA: TGTGCCAGCAGCCTGAGGACAGGGGGCTTGAAAGAGACCCAGTACTTC
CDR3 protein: CASSLRTGGLKETQYF

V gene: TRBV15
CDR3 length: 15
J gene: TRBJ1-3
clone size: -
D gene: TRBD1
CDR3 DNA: TGTGCCACCAGCAGCGGACAGGGGACGGGAAACACCATATATTTT
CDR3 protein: CATSSGQGTGNTIYF

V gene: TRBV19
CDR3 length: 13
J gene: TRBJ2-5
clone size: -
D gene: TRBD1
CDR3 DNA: TGTGCCAGTAGCCGACAGGGATTGGAGACCCAGTACTTC
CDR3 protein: CASSRQGLETQYF

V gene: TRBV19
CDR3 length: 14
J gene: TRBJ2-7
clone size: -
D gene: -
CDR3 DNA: TGTGCCAGTAGTGCATTGACTAGCTCCTACGAGCAGTACTTC
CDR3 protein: CASSALTSSYEQYF

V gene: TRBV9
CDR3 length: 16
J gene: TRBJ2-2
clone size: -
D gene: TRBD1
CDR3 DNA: TGTGCCAGCAGCCCCAGACAGGGAGTGAACACCGGGGAGCTGTTTTTT
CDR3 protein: CASSPRQGVNTGELFF

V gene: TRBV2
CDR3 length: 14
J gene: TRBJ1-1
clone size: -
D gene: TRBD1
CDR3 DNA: TGTGCCAGCAGTGTAGCAGGGGGAAACACTGAAGCTTTCTTT
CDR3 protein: CASSVAGGNTEAFF

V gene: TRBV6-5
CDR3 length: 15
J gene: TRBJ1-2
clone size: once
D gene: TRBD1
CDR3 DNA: TGTGCCAGCAGGCTCGACAGGGGAGGGGCCTATGGCTACACCTTC
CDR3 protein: CASRLDRGGAYGYTF

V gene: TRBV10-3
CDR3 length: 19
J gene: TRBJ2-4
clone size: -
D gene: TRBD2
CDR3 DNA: TGTGCCATCAGTCCTCTTCAGCTAGCGGGGACACTAGCCAAAAACATTCAGTACTTC
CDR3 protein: CAISPLQLAGTLAKNIQYF

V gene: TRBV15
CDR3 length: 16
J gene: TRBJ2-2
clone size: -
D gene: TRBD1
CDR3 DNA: TGTGCCACCAGCAGGGCCGGACAGGGTCCCACCGGGGAGCTGTTTTTT
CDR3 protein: CATSRAGQGPTGELFF

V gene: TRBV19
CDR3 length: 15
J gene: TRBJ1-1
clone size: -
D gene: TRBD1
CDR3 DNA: TGTGCCGCTCAACCAGGGGGTGCCATGAACACTGAAGCTTTCTTT
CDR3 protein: CAAQPGGAMNTEAFF

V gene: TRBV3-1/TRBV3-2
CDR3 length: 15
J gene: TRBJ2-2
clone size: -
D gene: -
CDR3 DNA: TGTGCCAGCAGCCAAGGGTCTTACAGGGCCGGGGAGCTGTTTTTT
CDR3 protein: CASSQGSYRAGELFF

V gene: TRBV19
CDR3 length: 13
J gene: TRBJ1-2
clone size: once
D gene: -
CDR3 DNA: TGTGCCAGTAATTCCGGGTTATGGGATGGCTACACCTTC
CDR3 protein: CASNSGLWDGYTF

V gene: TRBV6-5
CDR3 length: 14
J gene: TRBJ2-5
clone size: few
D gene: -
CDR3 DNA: TGTGCCAGCAGTCCCCTACAGGTTGAAGGGACCCAGTACTTC
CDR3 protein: CASSPLQVEGTQYF

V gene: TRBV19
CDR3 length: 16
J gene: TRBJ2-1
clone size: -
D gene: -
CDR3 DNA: TGTGCCAGTAGTATATATCGCGGGGGCAAGTACAATGAGCAGTTCTTC
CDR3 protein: CASSIYRGGKYNEQFF